The 2 T cell receptor beta chains presented below share a single source sample, sequenced in a study of regulatory T cells in long-lasting Graves disease. Time point denoted: persistent/refractory GD, antithyroid drugs over 5 years with positive TRAb. The TCR library used RNA extracted from PBMCs. Both iRepertoire HTBI primers and Arm-PCR of CDR3 regions were used to build the TCR beta libraries. TCRdb redid the calling of the multiplex PCR reads with MiXCR, one entry per CDR3 protein. Of hundreds of thousands of distinct CDR3 sequences detected, roughly 20% appear once; the ten largest clones hold over 7.5%. The sequencing here drew on peripheral blood mononuclear cells (PBMCs), taken when the disease was refractory, from a patient treated with antithyroid drugs. Receptor source: a female donor with Graves disease.

This sequence joins TRBV10-3 and TRBJ1-1, with TRBD1 as a possible D gene (6 bases). Deletions cut 7 bases from V and 1 base from J, with 7 bases between. The CDR3 totals 12 residues. Germline V gene data show CDR1 as ENHRY and CDR2 as SYGVKD. The CDR3 reads CAIMDRNTEAFF. The CDR3 nucleotides read TGTGCCATCATGGACAGGAACACTGAAGCTTTCTTT.

This clonotype was seen at least ten times. The gene calls are TRBV11-2 and TRBJ2-7; TRBD2 aligns across 10 bases. V was pared by 6 bases and J by 2 bases, with 13 bases of the junction left unmatched. CDR1 is SGHAT, CDR2 FQNNGV, per germline. The CDR3 is 17 residues long. The CDR3 region has the DNA TGTGCCAGCAGTCTCCAAGGACTAGCGGCCTTCCCCTACGAGCAGTACTTC. Translation gives CASSLQGLAAFPYEQYF.